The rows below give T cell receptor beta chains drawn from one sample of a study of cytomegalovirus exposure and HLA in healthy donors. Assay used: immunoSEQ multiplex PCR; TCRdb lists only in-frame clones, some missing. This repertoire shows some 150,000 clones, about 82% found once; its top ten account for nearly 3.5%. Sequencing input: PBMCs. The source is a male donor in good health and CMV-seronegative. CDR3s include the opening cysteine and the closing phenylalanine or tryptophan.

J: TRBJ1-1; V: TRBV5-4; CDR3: CASSLGQGLPTEAFF
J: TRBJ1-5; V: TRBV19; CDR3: CASSSRTLRVQPQHF
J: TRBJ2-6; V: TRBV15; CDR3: CATRDREAGANVLTF
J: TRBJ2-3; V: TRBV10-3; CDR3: CAISTGSSTDTQYF
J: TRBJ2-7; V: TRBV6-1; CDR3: CASTGGRGLGGGF
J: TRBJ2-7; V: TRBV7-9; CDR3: CASSLAGTGGYEQYF
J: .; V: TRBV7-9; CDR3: CASSSERTGSSYEQYF
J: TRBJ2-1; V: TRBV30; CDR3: CAWSVLAIASGEQFF
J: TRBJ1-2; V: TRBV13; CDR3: CASSLRTGDWWGYTF
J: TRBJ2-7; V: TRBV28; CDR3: CASSGTGNSYEQYF
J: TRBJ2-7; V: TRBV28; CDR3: CASSLLQGYEQYF
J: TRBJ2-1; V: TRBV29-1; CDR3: CSVERGGYNEQFF
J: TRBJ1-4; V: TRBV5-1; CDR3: CASSPGSYAEGEKLFF
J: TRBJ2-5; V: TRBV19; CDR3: CASRLAGGEQETQYF
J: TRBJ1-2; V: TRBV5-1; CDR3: CASSTSTGRGFWGYTF
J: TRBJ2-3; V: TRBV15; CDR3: CATSRTGSTDTQYF
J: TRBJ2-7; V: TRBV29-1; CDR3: CSVVGYLTGEQYF
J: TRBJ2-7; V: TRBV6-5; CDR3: CASRATGGYEQYF
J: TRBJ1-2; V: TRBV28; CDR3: CASSAPAVTNYGYTF
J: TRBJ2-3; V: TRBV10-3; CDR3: CAINSLIDTDTQYF
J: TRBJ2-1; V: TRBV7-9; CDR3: CASSKGLAGGIDEQFF
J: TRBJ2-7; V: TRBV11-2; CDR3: CASSHGTESSYEQYF
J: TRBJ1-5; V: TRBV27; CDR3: CASSKGDSNQPQHF
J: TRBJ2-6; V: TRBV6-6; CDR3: CASNPAGASGANVLTF
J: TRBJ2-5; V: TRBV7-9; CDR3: CASSLSARETQYF
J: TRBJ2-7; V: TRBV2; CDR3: CASSDGLVEQYF
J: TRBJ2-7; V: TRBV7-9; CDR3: CASSFGGSSYEQYF
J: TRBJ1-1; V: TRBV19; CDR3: CASNPGTGITEAFF
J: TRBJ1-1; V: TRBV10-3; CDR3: CAISESRQGNTEAFF
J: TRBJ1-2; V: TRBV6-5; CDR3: CASSTPGTGPHGYTF
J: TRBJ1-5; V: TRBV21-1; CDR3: CASSQGCCLGNQPQHF
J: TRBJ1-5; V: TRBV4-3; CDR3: CASSLEEGNQPQHF
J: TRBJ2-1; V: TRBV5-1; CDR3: CASSLAYGSGRGGSYNEQFF
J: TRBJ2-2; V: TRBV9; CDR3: CASSAGGLLNTGELFF
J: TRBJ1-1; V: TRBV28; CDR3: CASSPDGVYTEAFF
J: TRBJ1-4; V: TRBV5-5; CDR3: CASSLTGTGGWGTNEKLFF
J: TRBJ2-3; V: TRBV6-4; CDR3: CASSDGSTDTQYF
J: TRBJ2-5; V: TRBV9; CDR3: CASSVGNSGEETQYF
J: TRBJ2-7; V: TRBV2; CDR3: CASSDLNRASYEQYF
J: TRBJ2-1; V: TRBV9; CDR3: CASRRGLGGYNEQFF
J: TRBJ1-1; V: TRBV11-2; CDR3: CASSLREARAEAFF
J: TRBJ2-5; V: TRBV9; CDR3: CASSGGTIETQYF
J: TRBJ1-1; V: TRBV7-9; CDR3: CASSLGQGVAEAFF
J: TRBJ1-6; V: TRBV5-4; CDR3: CASSSQAGGHSPLHF
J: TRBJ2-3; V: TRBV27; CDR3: CASSPLRIAARTSTDTQYF
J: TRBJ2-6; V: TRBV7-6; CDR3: CASSLAGRGGTGANVLTF
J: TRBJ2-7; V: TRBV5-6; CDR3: CASSLGANEQYF
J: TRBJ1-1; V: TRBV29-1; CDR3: CSVGRQGVGTEAFF
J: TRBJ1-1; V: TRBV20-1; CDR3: CSALMNTEAFF
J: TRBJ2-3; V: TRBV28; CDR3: CASIRVPLAEETDTQYF
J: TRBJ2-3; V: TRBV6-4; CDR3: CASSASGGTDTQYF
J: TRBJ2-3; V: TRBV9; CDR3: CASSVNGDTDTQYF
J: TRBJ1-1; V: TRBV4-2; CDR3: CASSLRIPGQGVTLNTEAFF